This paragraph reports one T cell receptor (beta chain). A much larger clone differs from this one at a single base, so this may be a read error. Through a sample-barcoded 5' primer and a J-beta primer mix, a second PCR was run for 7 to 11 cycles. One entry per CDR3 protein, called by TCRdb with MiXCR from the 5' RACE reads. Of 650,000 to 700,000 distinct CDR3 sequences listed, roughly half are singletons. The sample comes from a study of blood T cells in healthy people across ages. The CDR3 has 16 residues. V lost 0 bases to trimming and J lost 12 bases; unmatched junction nucleotides: 10. Germline V gene data show CDR1 as WNHNN and CDR2 as SYGVQD (reference sequence).

Sequencing used blood. This sequence originates from an elderly woman in good health. This sequence joins TRBV10-1 and TRBJ2-1; 11 nucleotides line up with TRBD1. The CDR3 here is CASSESWDRGAIGQFF. CDR3 bases: TGCGCCAGCAGTGAGTCTTGGGACAGGGGGGCTATCGGGCAGTTCTTC.